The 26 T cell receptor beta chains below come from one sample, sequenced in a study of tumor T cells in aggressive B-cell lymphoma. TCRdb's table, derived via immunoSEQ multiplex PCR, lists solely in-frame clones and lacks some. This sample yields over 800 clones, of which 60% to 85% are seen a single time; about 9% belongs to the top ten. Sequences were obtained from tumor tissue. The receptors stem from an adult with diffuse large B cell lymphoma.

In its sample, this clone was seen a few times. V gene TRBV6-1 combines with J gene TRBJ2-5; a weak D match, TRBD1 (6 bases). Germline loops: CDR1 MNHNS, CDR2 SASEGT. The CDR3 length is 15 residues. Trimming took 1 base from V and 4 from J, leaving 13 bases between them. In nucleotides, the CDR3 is TGTGCCAGCAGTGAAGGGACAGCTATGGGAGAGACCCAGTACTTC. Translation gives CASSEGTAMGETQYF.

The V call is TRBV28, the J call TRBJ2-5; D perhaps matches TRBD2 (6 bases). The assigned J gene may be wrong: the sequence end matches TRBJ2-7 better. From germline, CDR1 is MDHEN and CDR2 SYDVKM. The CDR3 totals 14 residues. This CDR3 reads CASSLNSGSDEQYF. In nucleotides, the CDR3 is TGTGCCAGCAGTTTAAATAGCGGATCCGACGAGCAGTACTTC.

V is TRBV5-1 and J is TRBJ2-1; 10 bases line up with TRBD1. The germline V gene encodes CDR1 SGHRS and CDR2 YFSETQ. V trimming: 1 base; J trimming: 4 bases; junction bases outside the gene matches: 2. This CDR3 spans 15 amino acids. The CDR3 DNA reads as TGCGCCAGCAGCTTGAGACAGGGGGCATACAATGAGCAGTTCTTC. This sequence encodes CASSLRQGAYNEQFF. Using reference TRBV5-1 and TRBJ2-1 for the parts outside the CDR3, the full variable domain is KAGVTQTPRYLIKTRGQQVTLSCSPISGHRSVSWYQQTPGQGLQFLFEYFSETQRNKGNFPGRFSGRQFSNSRSEMNVSTLELGDSALYLCASSLRQGAYNEQFFGPGTRLTVL.

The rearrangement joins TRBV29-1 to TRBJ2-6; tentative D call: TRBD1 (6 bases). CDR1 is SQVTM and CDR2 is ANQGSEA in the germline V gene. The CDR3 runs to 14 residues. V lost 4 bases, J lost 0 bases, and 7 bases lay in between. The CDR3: CSVAGDSGANVLTF. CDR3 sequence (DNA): TGCAGCGTTGCAGGGGACTCTGGGGCCAACGTCCTGACTTTC.

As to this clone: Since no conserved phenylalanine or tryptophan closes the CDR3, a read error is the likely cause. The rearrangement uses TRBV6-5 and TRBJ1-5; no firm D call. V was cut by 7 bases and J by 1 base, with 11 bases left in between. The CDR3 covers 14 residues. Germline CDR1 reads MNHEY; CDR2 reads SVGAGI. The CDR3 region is CASIKGGSNQPQHS. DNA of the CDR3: TGTGCCAGCATTAAGGGTGGGAGCAATCAGCCCCAGCATTCT.

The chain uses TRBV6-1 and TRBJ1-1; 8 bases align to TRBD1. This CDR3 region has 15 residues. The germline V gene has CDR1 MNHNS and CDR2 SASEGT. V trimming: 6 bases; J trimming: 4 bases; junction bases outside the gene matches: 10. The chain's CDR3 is CASSGLGQGGTEAFF. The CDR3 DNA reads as TGTGCCAGCAGCGGACTTGGACAGGGAGGCACTGAAGCTTTCTTT.

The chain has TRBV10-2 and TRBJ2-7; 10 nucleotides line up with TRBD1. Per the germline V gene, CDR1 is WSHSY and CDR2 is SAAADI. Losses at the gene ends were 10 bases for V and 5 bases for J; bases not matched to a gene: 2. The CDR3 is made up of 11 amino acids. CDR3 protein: CATGQGDEQYF. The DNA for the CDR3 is TGCGCCACCGGACAGGGGGACGAGCAGTACTTC.

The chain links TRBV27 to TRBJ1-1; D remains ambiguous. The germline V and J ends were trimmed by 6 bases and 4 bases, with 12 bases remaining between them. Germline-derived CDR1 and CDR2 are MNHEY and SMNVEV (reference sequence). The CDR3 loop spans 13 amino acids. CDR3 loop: CASRSGMGTEAFF. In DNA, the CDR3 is TGTGCCAGCAGGTCGGGAATGGGCACTGAAGCTTTCTTT.

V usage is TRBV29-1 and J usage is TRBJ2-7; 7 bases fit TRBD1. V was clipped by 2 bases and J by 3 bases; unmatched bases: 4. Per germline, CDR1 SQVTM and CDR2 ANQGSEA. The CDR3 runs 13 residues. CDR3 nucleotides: TGCAGCGTTGAATTACAGGGGCACTACGAGCAGTACTTC. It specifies CSVELQGHYEQYF.

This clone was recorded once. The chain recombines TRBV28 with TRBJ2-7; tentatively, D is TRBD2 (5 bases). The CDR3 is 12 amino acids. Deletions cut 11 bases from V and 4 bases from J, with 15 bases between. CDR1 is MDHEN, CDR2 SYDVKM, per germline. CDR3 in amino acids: CASRLGEYEQYF. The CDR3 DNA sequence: TGTGCCTCCAGGCTGGGAGAGTACGAGCAGTACTTC.

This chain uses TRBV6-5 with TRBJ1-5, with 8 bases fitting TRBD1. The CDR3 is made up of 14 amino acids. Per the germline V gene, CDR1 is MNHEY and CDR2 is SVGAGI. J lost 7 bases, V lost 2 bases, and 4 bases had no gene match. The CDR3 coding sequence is TGTGCCAGCAGTTACAGGACAGGGATCCAGCCCCAGCATTTT. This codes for CASSYRTGIQPQHF.

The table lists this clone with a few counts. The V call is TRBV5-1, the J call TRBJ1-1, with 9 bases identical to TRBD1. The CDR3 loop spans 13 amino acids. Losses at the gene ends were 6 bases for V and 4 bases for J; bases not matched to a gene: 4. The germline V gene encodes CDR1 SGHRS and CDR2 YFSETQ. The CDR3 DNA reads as TGCGCCAGCATTGAGACAGGGGGCACTGAAGCTTTCTTT. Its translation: CASIETGGTEAFF.

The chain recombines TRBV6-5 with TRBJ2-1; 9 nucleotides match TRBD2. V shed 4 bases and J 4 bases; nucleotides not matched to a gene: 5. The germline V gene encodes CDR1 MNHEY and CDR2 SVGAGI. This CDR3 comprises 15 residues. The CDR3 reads CASSFAGGRYNEQFF. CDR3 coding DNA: TGTGCCAGCAGTTTCGCGGGGGGGCGGTACAATGAGCAGTTCTTC.

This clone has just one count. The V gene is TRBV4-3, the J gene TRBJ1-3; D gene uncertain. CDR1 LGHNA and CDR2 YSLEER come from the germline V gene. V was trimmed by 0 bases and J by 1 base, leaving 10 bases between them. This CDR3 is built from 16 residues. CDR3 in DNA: TGCGCCAGCAGCCAAGATCTTCCCCTGTCTGGAAACACCATATATTTT. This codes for CASSQDLPLSGNTIYF.

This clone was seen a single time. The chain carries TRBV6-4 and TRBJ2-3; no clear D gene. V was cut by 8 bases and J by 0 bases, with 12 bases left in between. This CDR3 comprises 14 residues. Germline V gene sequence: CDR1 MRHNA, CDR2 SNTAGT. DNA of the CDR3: TGTGCCAGCGTTCAGGTAACTAGCACAGATACGCAGTATTTT. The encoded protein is CASVQVTSTDTQYF.

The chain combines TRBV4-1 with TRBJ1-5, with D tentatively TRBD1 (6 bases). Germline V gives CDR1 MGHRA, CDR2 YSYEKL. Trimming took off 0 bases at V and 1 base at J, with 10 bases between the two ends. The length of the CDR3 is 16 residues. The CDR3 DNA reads TGCGCCAGCAGCCAAGAAACAGGGTCGAGCAATCAGCCCCAGCATTTT. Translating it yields CASSQETGSSNQPQHF.

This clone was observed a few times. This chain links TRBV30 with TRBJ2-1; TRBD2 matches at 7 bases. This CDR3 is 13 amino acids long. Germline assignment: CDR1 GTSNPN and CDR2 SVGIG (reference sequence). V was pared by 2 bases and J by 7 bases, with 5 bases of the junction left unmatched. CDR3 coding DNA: TGTGCCTGGAGTAGCGGGGTGGAAAATGAGCAGTTCTTC. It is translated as CAWSSGVENEQFF. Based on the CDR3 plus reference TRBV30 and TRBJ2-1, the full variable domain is SQTIHQWPATLVQPVGSPLSLECTVEGTSNPNLYWYRQAAGRGLQLLFYSVGIGQISSEVPQNLSASRPQDRQFILSSKKLLLSDSGFYLCAWSSGVENEQFFGPGTRLTVL.

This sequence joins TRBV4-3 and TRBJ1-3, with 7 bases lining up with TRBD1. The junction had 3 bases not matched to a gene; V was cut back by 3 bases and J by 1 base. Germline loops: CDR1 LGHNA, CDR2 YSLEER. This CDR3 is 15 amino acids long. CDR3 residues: CASSQGQTSGNTIYF. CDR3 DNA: TGCGCCAGCAGCCAGGGACAGACATCTGGAAACACCATATATTTT.

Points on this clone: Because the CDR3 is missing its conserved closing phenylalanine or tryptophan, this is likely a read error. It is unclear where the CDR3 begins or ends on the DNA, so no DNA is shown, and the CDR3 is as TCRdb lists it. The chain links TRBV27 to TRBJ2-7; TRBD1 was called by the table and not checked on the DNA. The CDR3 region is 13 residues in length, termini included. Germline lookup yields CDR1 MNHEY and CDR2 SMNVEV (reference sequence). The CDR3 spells CASSSPQAPEQHL.

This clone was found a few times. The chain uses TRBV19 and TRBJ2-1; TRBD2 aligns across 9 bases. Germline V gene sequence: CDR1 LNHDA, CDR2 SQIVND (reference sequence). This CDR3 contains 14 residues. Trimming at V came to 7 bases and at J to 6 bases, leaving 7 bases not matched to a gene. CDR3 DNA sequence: TGTGCCAGTAAGGCGGGAGGGCCGATCAATGAGCAGTTCTTC. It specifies CASKAGGPINEQFF.

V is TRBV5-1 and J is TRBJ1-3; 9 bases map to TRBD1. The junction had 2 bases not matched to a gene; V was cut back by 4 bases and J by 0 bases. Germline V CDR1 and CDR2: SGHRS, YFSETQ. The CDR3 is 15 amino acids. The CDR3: CASSATGGSGNTIYF. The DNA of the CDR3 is TGCGCCAGCAGCGCGACAGGGGGCTCTGGAAACACCATATATTTT. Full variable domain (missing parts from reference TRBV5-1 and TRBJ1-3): KAGVTQTPRYLIKTRGQQVTLSCSPISGHRSVSWYQQTPGQGLQFLFEYFSETQRNKGNFPGRFSGRQFSNSRSEMNVSTLELGDSALYLCASSATGGSGNTIYFGEGSWLTVV.

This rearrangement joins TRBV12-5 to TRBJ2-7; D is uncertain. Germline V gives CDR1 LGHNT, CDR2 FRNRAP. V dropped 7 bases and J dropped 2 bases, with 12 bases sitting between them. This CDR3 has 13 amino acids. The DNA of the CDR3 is TGTGCTAGTGCCCTTAACATTGCCTACGAGCAGTACTTC. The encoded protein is CASALNIAYEQYF.

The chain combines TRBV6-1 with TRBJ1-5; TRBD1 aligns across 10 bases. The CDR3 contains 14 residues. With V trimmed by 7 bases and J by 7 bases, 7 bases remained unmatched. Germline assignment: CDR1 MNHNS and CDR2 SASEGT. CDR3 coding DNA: TGTGCCAGCACGCCGGGACAGGGGATACAGCCCCAGCATTTT. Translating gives CASTPGQGIQPQHF.

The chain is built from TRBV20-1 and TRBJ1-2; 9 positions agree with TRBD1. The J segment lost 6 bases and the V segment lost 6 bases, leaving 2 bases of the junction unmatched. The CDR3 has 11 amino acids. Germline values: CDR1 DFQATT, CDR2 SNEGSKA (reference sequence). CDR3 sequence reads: CSARQGDGYTF. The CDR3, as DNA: TGCAGTGCCCGACAGGGGGATGGCTACACCTTC.

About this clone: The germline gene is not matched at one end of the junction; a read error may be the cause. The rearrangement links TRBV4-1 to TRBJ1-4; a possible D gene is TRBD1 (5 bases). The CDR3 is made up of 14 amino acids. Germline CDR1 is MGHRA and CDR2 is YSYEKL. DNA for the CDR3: TGCGCCAGGAGCCAGGGAGAGACCGTTGAAAAACTGTTTTTT. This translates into CARSQGETVEKLFF.

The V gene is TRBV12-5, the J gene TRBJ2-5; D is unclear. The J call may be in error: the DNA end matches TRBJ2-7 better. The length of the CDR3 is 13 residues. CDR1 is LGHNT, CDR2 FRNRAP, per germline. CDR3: CASGFGRNYEQYF. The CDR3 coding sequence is TGTGCTAGTGGTTTTGGCCGAAACTACGAGCAGTACTTC.